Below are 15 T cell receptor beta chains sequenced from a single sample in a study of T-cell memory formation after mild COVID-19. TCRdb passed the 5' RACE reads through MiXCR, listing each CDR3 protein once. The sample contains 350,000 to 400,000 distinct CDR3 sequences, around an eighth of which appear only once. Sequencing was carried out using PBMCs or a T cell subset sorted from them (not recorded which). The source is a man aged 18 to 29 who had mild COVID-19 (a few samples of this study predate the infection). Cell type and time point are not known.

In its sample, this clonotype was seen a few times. Here the CDR3 reads CASSYPRTTDTQYF. Written as DNA, the CDR3 is TGTGCCAGCAGTTACCCACGGACTACAGATACGCAGTATTTT. V is TRBV6-2 or TRBV6-3 and J is TRBJ2-3, with a tentative D call TRBD2 (5 bases). V gave up 2 bases and J gave up 3 bases, with 9 bases separating them. CDR1 is MNHEY and CDR2 is SVGEGT in the germline V gene. This CDR3 contains 14 residues.

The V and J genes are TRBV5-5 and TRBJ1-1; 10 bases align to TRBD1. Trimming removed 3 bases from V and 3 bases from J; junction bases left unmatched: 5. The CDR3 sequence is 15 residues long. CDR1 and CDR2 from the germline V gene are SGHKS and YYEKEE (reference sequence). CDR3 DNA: TGTGCCAGCAGCTCGAGGACAGGGGGGGACACTGAAGCTTTCTTT. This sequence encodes CASSSRTGGDTEAFF. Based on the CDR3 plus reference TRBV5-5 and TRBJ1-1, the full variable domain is DAGVTQSPTHLIKTRGQQVTLRCSPISGHKSVSWYQQVLGQGPQFIFQYYEKEERGRGNFPDRFSARQFPNYSSELNVNALLLGDSALYLCASSSRTGGDTEAFFGQGTRLTVV.

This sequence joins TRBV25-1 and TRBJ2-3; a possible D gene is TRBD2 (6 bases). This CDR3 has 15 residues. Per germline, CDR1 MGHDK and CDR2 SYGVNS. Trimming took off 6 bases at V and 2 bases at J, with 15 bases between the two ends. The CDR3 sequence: CASRGVGGNTDTQYF. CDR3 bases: TGTGCCAGCAGGGGGGTCGGAGGGAACACAGATACGCAGTATTTT.

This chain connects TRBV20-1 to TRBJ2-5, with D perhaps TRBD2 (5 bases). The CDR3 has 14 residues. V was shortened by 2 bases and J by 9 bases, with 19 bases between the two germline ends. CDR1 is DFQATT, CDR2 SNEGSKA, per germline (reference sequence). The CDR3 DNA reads TGCAGTGCTAGAATGGGTACTAGTTCTCGGGCCCAGTACTTC. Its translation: CSARMGTSSRAQYF.

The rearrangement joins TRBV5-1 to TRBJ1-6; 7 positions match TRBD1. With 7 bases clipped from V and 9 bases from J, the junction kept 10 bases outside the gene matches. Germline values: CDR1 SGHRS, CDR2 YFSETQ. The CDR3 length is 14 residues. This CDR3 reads CASSGQVNSSPLHF. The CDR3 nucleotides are TGCGCCAGCTCCGGACAGGTCAACTCTTCACCCCTCCACTTT.

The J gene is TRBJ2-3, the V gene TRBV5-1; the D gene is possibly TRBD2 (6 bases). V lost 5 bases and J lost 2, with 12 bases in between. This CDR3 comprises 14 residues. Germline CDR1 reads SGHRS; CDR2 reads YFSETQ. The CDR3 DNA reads TGCGCCAGCAGACGCCGGGGGAACACAGATACGCAGTATTTT. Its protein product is CASRRRGNTDTQYF.

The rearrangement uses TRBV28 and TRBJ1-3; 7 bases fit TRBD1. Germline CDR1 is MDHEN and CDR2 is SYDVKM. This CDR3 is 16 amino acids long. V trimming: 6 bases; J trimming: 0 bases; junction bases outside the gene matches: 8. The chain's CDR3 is CASSPRQGISGNTIYF. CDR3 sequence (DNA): TGTGCCAGCAGCCCTCGACAGGGAATCTCTGGAAACACCATATATTTT. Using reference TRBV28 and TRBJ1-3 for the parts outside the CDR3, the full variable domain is DVKVTQSSRYLVKRTGEKVFLECVQDMDHENMFWYRQDPGLGLRLIYFSYDVKMKEKGDIPEGYSVSREKKERFSLILESASTNQTSMYLCASSPRQGISGNTIYFGEGSWLTVV.

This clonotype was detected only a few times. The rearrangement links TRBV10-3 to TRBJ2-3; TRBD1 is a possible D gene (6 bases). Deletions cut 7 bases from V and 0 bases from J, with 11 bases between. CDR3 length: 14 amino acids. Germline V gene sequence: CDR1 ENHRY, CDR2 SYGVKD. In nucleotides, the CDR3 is TGTGCCATCATGAGGGGGAGTAGCACAGATACGCAGTATTTT. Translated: CAIMRGSSTDTQYF.

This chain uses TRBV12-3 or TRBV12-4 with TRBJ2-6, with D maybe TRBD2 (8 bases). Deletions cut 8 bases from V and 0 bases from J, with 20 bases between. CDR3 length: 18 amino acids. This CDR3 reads CASRGGRDRNSGANVLTF. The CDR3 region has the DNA TGTGCCAGCCGGGGGGGCCGGGACAGAAACTCTGGGGCCAACGTCCTGACTTTC.

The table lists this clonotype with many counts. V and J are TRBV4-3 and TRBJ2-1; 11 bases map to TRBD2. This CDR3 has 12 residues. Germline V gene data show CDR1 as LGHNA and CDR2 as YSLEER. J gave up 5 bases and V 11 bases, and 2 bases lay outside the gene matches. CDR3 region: CASTSGNNEQFF. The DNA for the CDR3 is TGCGCCTCGACTAGCGGGAACAATGAGCAGTTCTTC.

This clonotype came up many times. CDR3 in amino acids: CASRRTTFGSYEQYV. The DNA of the CDR3 is TGTGCCAGCAGACGGACTACGTTCGGATCCTACGAGCAGTACGTC. The rearrangement joins TRBV6-5 to TRBJ2-7; D is possibly TRBD2 (6 bases). Deletions cut 6 bases from V and 1 base from J, with 16 bases between. The germline gives CDR1 MNHEY, CDR2 SVGAGI. The CDR3 extends over 15 amino acids.

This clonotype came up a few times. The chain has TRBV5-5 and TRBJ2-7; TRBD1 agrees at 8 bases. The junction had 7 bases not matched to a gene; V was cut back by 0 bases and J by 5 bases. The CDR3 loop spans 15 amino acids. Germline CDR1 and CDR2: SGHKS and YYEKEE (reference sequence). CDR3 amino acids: CASSLGQGATHEQYF. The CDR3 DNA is TGTGCCAGCAGCTTGGGGCAGGGGGCGACCCACGAGCAGTACTTC.

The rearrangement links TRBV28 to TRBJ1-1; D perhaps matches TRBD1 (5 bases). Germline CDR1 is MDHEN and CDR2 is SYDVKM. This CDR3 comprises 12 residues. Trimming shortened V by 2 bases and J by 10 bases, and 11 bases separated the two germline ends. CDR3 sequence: CASSLVGVGAFF. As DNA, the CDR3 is TGTGCCAGCAGTTTAGTAGGGGTGGGAGCTTTCTTT.

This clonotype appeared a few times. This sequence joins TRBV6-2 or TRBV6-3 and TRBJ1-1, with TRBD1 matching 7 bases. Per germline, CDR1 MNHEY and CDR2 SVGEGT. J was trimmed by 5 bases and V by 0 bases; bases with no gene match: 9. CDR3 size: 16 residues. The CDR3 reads CASSYSEGARRTEAFF. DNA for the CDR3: TGTGCCAGCAGTTACTCGGAGGGGGCGAGGAGAACTGAAGCTTTCTTT.

DNA for the CDR3: TGTGCCATCAGTGATCGTCAGGGGGATTTAGGGTATGGCTACACCTTC. Its protein is CAISDRQGDLGYGYTF. This sequence joins TRBV10-3 and TRBJ1-2; 7 bases line up with TRBD1. Germline CDR1 reads ENHRY; CDR2 reads SYGVKD. The CDR3 is 16 amino acids. J was trimmed by 5 bases and V by 3 bases; bases with no gene match: 12.